This TCR beta chain was captured by sequencing in a study of T cells in Graves' hyperthyroidism and ophthalmopathy. Study outcomes and limitations: A median 6.5 months before onset, the model predicted ophthalmopathy. Within blood appeared most thyroid clonotypes that had expanded above 0.001.

CDR1 and CDR2 (germline): MDHEN, SYDVKM. Germline trimming cut 6 bases from V and 4 bases from J; bases unmatched to any gene: 12. This CDR3 has 17 amino acids. Comments on this clonotype: Its antigen is undetermined.

Patients aged 18 to 65 had newly diagnosed hyperthyroidism lasting under 2 months. Using RNA transcripts as the source, TCR beta CDR3 regions were amplified. First-round RT-PCR targeting the TCR CDR3 was performed with the HTBI primer set. Each CDR3 protein is one row after TCRdb ran MiXCR on the multiplex PCR reads. The table includes 300,000 to 450,000 distinct CDR3 sequences, 15% to 19% detected once. V usage is TRBV28 and J usage is TRBJ2-1; TRBD2 agrees at 10 bases. The TCR was taken from a woman aged 18 to 35 with Graves' hyperthyroidism that later progressed to Graves' ophthalmopathy. Input material: blood. This chain's CDR3 is CASSLPYGTSDYNEQFF. The CDR3 nucleotides are TGTGCCAGCAGCCTACCCTACGGGACTAGCGATTACAATGAGCAGTTCTTC.